The source of this TCR beta chain is a study of blood T cell repertoires in COVID-19. In its sample, this clone was seen a few times. TCRdb's copy holds only in-frame clones and misses some; the assay was immunoSEQ multiplex PCR. The table has almost 95,000 clones, around 85% seen once. The ends lost 2 bases at V and 4 bases at J; junction bases unmatched: 6. Looked up from germline, CDR1 is SGHTA and CDR2 is FQGTGA. This CDR3 is built from 16 residues. Sequenced input: peripheral blood. V gene TRBV7-3 combines with J gene TRBJ2-3; 10 bases line up with TRBD2. The sequence was collected from a woman aged 60-75 years with COVID-19, enrolled during active disease. In DNA form, the CDR3 reads TGTGCCAGCAGCTTAGGGTCTAGCGGGGGCGCAGATACGCAGTATTTT. This translates into CASSLGSSGGADTQYF.